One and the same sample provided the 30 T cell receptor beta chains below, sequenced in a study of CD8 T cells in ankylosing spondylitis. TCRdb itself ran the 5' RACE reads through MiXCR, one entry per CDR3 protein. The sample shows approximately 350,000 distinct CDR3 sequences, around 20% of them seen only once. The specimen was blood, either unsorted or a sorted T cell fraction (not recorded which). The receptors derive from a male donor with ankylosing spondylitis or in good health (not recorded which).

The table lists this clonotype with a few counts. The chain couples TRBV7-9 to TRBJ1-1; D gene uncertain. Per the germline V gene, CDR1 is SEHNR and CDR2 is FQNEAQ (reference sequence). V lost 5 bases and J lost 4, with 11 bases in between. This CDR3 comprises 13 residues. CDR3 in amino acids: CASSPILGTEAFF. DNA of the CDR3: TGTGCCAGCAGCCCTATCCTCGGCACTGAAGCTTTCTTT.

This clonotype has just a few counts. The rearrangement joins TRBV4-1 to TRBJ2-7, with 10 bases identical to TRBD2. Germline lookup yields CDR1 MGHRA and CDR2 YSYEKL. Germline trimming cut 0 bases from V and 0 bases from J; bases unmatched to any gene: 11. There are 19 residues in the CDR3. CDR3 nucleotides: TGCGCCAGCAGCCAAGAGGGAGTGGGGCTAGCGGGGGCCTCCTACGAGCAGTACTTC. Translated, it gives CASSQEGVGLAGASYEQYF.

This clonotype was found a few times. The CDR3, as DNA: TGTGCCAGCAGCTTAGGACCCTTTTCCTACGAGCAGTACTTC. Residues: CASSLGPFSYEQYF. The gene calls are TRBV11-2 and TRBJ2-7; D uncertain. Trimming cost V 1 base and J 1 base, with 8 bases left between them. Germline V gene sequence: CDR1 SGHAT, CDR2 FQNNGV. The CDR3 has 14 residues.

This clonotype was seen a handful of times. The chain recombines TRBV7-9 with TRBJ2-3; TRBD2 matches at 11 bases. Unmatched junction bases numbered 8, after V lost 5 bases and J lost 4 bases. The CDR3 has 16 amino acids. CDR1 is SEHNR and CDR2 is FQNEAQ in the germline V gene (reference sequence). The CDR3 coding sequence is TGTGCCAGCAGCCATCTAGCGGGGGGCAAGGCAGATACGCAGTATTTT. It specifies CASSHLAGGKADTQYF.

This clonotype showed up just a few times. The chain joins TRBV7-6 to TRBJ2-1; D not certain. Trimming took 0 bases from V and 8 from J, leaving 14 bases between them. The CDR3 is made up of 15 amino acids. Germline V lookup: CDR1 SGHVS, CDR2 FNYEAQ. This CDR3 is CASSLAGSPRYEQFF. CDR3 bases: TGTGCCAGCAGCTTAGCGGGGTCACCGAGGTATGAGCAGTTCTTC.

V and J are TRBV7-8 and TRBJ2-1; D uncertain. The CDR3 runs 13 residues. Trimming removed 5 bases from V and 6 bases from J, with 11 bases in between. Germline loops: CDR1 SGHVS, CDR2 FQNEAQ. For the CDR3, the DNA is TGTGCCAGCAGCGGCCAGGCCGGCAATGAGCAGTTCTTC. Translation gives CASSGQAGNEQFF.

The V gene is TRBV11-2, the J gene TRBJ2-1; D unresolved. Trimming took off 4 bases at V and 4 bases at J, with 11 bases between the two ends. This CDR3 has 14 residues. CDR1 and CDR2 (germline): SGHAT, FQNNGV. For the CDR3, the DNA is TGTGCCAGCAGCTCCCCGTGGGGATACAATGAGCAGTTCTTC. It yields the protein CASSSPWGYNEQFF.

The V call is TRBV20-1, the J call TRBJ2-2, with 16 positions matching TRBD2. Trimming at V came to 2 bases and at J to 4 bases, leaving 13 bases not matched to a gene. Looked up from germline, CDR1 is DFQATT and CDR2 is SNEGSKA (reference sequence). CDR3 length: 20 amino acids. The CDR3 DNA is TGCAGTGCTAGATTGACGGGACTAGCGGGGGGGCACACGGTCACCGGGGAGCTGTTTTTT. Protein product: CSARLTGLAGGHTVTGELFF.

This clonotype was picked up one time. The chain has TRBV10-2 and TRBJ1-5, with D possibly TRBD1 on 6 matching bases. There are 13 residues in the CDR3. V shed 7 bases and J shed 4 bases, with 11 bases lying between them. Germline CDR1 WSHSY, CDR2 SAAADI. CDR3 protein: CASTWTANQPQHF. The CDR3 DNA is TGCGCCAGCACTTGGACAGCGAATCAGCCCCAGCATTTT.

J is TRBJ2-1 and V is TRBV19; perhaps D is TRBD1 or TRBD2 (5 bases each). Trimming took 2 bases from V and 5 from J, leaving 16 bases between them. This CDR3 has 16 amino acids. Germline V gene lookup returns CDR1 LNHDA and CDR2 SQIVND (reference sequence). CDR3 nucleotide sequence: TGTGCCAGTAGTATATTCTCGGGGCCCGGGGACAATGAGCAGTTCTTC. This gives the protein CASSIFSGPGDNEQFF.

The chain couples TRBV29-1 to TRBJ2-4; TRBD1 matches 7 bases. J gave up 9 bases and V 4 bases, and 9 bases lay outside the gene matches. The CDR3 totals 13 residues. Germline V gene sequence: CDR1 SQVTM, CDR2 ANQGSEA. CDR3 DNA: TGCAGCGTTGTGGAGACCCCAGGGGGCATTCAGTACTTC. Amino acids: CSVVETPGGIQYF.

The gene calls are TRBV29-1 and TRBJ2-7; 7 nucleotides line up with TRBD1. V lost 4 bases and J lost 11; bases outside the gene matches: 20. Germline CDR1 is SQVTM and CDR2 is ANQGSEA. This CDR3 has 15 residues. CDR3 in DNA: TGCAGCGTTGCCCCCCGACAGGGCCCTTACCCAGAGAAGTACTTC. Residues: CSVAPRQGPYPEKYF.

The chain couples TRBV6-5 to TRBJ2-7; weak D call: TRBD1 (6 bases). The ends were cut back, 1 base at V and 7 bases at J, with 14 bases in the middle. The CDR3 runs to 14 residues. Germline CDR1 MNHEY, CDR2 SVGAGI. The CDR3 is CASSYLQGSGEQYF. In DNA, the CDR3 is TGTGCCAGCAGTTACTTACAGGGTTCGGGTGAGCAGTACTTC.

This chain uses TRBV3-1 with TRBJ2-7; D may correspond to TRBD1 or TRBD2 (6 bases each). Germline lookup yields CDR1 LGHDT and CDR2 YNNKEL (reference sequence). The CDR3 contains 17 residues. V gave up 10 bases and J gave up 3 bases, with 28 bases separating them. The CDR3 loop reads CATCKECRGTLGYEQYF. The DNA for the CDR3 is TGTGCCACCTGCAAGGAGTGCCGGGGGACACTGGGCTACGAGCAGTACTTC.

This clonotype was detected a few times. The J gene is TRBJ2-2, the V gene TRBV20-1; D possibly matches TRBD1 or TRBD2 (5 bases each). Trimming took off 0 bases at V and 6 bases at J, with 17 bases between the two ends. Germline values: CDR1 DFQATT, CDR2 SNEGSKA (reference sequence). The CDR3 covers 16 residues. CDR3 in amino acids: CSARDSEGSRPGELFF. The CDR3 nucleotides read TGCAGTGCTAGAGATAGCGAGGGGTCAAGACCCGGGGAGCTGTTTTTT.

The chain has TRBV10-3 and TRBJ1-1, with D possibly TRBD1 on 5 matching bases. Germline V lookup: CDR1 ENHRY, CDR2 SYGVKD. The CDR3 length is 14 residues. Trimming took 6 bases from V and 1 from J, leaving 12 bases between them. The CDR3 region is CAISDQGTNTEAFF. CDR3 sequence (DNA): TGTGCCATCAGCGATCAGGGTACGAACACTGAAGCTTTCTTT.

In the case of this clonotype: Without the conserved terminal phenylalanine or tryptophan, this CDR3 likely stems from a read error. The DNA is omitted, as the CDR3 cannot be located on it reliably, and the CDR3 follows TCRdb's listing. This CDR3 is CASSFRDRVI. The V call is TRBV12-3 or TRBV12-4, the J call TRBJ2-5; the table's D call TRBD1 went unverified against the DNA. The CDR3 spans 10 residues, counting both ends.

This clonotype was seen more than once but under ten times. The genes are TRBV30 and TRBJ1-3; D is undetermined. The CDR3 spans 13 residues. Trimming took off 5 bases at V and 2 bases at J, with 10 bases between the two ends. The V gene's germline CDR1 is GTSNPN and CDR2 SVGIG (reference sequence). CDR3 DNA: TGTGCCTGGGACCCCCCGACTGGAAACACCATATATTTT. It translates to CAWDPPTGNTIYF.

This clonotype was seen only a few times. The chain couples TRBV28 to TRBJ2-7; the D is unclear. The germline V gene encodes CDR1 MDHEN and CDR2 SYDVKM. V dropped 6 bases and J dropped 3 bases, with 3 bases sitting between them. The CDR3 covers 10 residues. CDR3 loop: CASRRYEQYF. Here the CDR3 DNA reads TGTGCCAGCAGGCGCTACGAGCAGTACTTC.

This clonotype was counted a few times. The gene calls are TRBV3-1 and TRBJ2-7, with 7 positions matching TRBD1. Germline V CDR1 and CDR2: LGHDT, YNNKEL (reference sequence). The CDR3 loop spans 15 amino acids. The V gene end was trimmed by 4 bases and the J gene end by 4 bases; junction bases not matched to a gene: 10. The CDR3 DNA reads TGTGCCAGCAGCCTCCTTTCACAGGGGCGATACGAGCAGTACTTC. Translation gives CASSLLSQGRYEQYF.

CDR3 bases: TGTGCCAGCAGCTTGGGTACAGCAAATAATGAAAAACTGTTTTTT. Translated: CASSLGTANNEKLFF. The chain carries TRBV5-5 and TRBJ1-4; no definite D call. The germline V and J ends were trimmed by 0 bases and 4 bases, with 10 bases remaining between them. Germline lookup yields CDR1 SGHKS and CDR2 YYEKEE (reference sequence). The CDR3 extends over 15 amino acids. The full variable domain, with the rest looked up from reference TRBV5-5 and TRBJ1-4, is DAGVTQSPTHLIKTRGQQVTLRCSPISGHKSVSWYQQVLGQGPQFIFQYYEKEERGRGNFPDRFSARQFPNYSSELNVNALLLGDSALYLCASSLGTANNEKLFFGSGTQLSVL.

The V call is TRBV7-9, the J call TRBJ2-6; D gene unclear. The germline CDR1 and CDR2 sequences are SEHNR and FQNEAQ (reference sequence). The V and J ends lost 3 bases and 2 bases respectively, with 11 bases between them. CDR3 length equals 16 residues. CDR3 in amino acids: CASSFSIATGANVLTF. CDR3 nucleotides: TGTGCCAGCAGCTTCTCAATAGCCACTGGGGCCAACGTCCTGACTTTC.

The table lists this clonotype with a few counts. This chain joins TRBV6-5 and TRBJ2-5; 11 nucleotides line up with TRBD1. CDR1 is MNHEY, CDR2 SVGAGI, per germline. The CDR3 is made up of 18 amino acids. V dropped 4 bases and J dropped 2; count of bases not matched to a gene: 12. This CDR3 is CASSSFSRDRGEQETQYF. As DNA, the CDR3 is TGTGCCAGCAGTTCTTTTAGCCGGGACAGGGGGGAGCAAGAGACCCAGTACTTC.

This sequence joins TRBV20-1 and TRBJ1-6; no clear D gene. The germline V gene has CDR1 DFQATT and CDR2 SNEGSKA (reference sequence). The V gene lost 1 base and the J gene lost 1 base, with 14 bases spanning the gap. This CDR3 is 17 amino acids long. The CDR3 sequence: CSARGVWLGSYNSPLHF. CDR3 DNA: TGCAGTGCTAGAGGTGTATGGTTGGGATCCTATAATTCACCCCTCCACTTT.

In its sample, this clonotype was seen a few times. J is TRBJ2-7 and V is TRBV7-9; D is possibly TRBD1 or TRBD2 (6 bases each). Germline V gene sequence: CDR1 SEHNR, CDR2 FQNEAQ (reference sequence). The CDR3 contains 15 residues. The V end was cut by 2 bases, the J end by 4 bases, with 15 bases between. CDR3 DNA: TGTGCCAGCAGCTTACCAGGGGCGGGAACTTACGAGCAGTACTTC. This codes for CASSLPGAGTYEQYF.

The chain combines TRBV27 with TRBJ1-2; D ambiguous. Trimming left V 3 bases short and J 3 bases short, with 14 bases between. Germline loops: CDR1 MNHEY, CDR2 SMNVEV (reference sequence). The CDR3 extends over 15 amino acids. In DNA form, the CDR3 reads TGTGCCAGCAGTTTGGACGGGTCCTACTACTATGGCTACACCTTC. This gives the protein CASSLDGSYYYGYTF.

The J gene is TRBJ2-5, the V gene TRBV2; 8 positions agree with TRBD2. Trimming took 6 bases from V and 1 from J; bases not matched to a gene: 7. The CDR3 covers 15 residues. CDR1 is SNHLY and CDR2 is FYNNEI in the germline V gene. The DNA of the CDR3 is TGTGCCAGCAGGATCGGTACTAGCGGCCAAGAGACCCAGTACTTC. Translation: CASRIGTSGQETQYF.

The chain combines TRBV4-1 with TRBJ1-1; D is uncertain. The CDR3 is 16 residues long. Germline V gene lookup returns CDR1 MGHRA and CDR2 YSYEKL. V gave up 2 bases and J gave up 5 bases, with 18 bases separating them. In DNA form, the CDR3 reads TGCGCCAGCAGCCAAACCGCCTTAACGGTAGGGACTGAAGCTTTCTTT. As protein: CASSQTALTVGTEAFF.

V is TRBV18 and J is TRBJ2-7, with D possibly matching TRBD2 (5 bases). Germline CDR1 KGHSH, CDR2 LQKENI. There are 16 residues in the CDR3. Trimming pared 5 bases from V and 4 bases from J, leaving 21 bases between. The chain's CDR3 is CASSSELGHEAYEQYF. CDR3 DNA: TGTGCCAGCTCATCCGAACTAGGGCACGAAGCGTACGAGCAGTACTTC.

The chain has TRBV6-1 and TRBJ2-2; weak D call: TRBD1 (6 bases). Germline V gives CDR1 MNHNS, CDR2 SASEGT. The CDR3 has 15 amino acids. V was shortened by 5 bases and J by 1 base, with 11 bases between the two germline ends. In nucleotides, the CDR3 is TGTGCCAGCAGTAAAACAGGGTTGAACACCGGGGAGCTGTTTTTT. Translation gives CASSKTGLNTGELFF.